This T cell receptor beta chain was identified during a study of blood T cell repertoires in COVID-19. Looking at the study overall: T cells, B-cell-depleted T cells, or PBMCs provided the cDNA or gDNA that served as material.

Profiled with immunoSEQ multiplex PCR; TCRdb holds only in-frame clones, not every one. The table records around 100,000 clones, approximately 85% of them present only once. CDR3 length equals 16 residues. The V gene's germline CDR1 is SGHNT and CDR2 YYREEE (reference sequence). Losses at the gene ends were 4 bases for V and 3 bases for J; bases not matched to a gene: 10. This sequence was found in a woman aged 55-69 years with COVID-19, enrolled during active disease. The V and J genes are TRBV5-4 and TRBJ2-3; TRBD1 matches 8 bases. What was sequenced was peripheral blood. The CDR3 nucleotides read TGTGCCAGCAGCCGAGCGGCAGGGGGCGAGACAGATACGCAGTATTTT. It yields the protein CASSRAAGGETDTQYF. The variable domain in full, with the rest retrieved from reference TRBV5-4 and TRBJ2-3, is ETGVTQSPTHLIKTRGQQVTLRCSSQSGHNTVSWYQQALGQGPQFIFQYYREEENGRGNFPPRFSGLQFPNYSSELNVNALELDDSALYLCASSRAAGGETDTQYFGPGTRLTVL.